The T cell receptor (beta chain) described here comes from a study of blood T cell repertoires in acute mononucleosis. This clone was detected only a few times. The CDR3 has 14 amino acids. Germline CDR1 MNHEY, CDR2 SMNVEV (reference sequence). Trimming removed 2 bases from V and 1 base from J, with 8 bases in between. TCRdb keeps only in-frame clones here, not all; method: immunoSEQ multiplex PCR. The sample lists around 2,700 clones, 20% to 25% occurring once. Broader study findings: GLC-BM-specific selection apparently combined TCR alpha and beta motifs. Low acute-to-convalescent clonotype overlap might partly reflect sampling error.

The time point denotes: convalescence about 6 months (5-8 months) after acute presentation (visit 7). Material: EBV GLC epitope tetramer+ CD8+ T cells sorted from PBMCs, obtained during convalescence from infectious mononucleosis. Subset in this sample: CD8 T cells binding tetramer with EBV BMLF1 280-288 peptide (GLC-BM). The sequence was collected from a woman aged 18-29 years with infectious mononucleosis caused by EBV. The J gene is TRBJ2-5, the V gene TRBV27; weak D call: TRBD1 (5 bases). In nucleotides, the CDR3 is TGTGCCAGCAGTTTAGGGGCAGGCCAAGAGACCCAGTACTTC. It specifies CASSLGAGQETQYF.